This TCR beta chain was sequenced for a study of blood T cell repertoires in COVID-19. V shed 2 bases and J 1 base; nucleotides not matched to a gene: 5. The CDR3 totals 17 residues. Germline CDR1 is MNHEY and CDR2 is SMNVEV (reference sequence). Produced via immunoSEQ multiplex PCR; TCRdb's table is partial and in-frame only. The sample holds 100,000 to 150,000 clones, over 75% seen once. This sequence was found in a man aged 25 to 40 with COVID-19, enrolled during active disease. The genes are TRBV27 and TRBJ2-3; 11 bases align to TRBD1. Sequenced input: peripheral blood. CDR3 sequence: CASSLLGTGGGTDTQYF. DNA for the CDR3: TGTGCCAGCAGTTTACTCGGGACAGGGGGTGGCACAGATACGCAGTATTTT.